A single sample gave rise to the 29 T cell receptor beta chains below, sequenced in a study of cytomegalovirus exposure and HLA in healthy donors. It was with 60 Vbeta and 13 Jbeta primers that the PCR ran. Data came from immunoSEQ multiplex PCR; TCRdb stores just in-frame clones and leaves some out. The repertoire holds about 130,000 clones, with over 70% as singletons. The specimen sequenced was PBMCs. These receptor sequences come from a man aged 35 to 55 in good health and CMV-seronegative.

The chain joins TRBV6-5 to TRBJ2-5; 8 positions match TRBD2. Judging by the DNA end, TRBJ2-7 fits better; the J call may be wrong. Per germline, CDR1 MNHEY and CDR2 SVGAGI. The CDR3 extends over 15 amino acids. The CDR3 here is CASTQAGEPLLEQYF. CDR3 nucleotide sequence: TGTGCCAGCACCCAAGCGGGAGAGCCCCTTCTCGAGCAGTACTTC.

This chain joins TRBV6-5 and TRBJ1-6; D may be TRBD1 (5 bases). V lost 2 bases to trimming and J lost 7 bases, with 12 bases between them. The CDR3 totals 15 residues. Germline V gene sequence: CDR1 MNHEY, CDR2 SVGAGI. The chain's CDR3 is CASSYRGRNNSPLHF. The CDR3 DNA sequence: TGTGCCAGCAGTTACAGGGGTCGGAACAATTCACCCCTCCACTTT.

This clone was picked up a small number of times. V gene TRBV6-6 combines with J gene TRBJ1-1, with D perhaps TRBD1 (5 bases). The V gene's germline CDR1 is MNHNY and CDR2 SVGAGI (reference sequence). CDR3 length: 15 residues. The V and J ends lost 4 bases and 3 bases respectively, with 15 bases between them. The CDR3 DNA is TGTGCCAGCAGTTTCGGGGGGGGTATGGACACTGAAGCTTTCTTT. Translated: CASSFGGGMDTEAFF.

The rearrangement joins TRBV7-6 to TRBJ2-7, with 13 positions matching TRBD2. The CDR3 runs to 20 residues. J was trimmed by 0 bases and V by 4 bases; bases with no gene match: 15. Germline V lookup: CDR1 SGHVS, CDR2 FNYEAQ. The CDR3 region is CASSSLPPTSGGPLSYEQYF. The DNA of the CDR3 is TGTGCCAGCAGCTCCCTTCCCCCGACTAGCGGGGGGCCACTCTCCTACGAGCAGTACTTC.

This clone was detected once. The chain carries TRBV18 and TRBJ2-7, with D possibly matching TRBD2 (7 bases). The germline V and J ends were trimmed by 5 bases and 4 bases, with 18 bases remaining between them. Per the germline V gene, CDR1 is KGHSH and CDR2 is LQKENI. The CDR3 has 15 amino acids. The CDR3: CASSSLGGAEYEQYF. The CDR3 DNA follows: TGTGCCAGCTCAAGCTTAGGGGGGGCGGAGTACGAGCAGTACTTC.

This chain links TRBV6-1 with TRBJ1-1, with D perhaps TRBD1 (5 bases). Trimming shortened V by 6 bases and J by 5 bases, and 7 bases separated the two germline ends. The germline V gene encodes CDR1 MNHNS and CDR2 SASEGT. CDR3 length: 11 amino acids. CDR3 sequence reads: CASRAGTEAFF. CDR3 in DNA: TGTGCCAGCAGGGCAGGGACTGAAGCTTTCTTT.

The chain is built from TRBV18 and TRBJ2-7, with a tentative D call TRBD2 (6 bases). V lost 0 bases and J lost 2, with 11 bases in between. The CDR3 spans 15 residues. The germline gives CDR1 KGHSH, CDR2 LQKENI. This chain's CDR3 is CASSPPGGITYEQYF. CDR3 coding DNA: TGTGCCAGCTCACCACCGGGGGGTATCACCTACGAGCAGTACTTC. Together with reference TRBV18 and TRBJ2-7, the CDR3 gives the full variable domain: NAGVMQNPRHLVRRRGQEARLRCSPMKGHSHVYWYRQLPEEGLKFMVYLQKENIIDESGMPKERFSAEFPKEGPSILRIQQVVRGDSAAYFCASSPPGGITYEQYFGPGTRLTVT.

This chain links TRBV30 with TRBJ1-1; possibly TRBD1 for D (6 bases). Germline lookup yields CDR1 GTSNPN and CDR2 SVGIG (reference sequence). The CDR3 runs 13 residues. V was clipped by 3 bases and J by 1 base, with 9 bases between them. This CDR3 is CAWRVQGNTEAFF. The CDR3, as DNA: TGTGCCTGGAGAGTACAGGGGAACACTGAAGCTTTCTTT.

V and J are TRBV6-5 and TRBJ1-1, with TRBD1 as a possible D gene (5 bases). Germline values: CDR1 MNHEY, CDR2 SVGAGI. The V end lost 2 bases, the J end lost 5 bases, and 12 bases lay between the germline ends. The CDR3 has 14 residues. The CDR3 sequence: CASSYDSGRTEAFF. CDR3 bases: TGTGCCAGCAGTTACGACAGCGGGAGGACTGAAGCTTTCTTT.

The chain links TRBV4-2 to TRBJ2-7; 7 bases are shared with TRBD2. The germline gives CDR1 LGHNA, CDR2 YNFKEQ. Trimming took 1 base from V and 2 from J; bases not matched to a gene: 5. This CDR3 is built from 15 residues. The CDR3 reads CASSQALAGPYEQYF. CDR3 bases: TGTGCCAGCAGCCAAGCTTTAGCGGGTCCCTACGAGCAGTACTTC.

CDR3 sequence reads: CAWTWSSGSYEQYF. Written as DNA, the CDR3 is TGTGCCTGGACGTGGAGTAGCGGCTCCTACGAGCAGTACTTC. V and J are TRBV30 and TRBJ2-7, with D perhaps TRBD2 (6 bases). V gave up 4 bases and J gave up 0 bases, with 13 bases separating them. The CDR3 runs to 14 residues. Germline V CDR1 and CDR2: GTSNPN, SVGIG (reference sequence).

CDR3 amino acids: CASSLAASGHGYTF. The CDR3 DNA follows: TGCGCCAGCAGCTTGGCCGCGTCAGGGCATGGCTACACCTTC. The chain employs TRBV5-1 and TRBJ1-2, with D perhaps TRBD1 (5 bases). The germline V gene has CDR1 SGHRS and CDR2 YFSETQ. V lost 0 bases and J lost 6, with 12 bases in between. The CDR3 is made up of 14 amino acids. Together with reference TRBV5-1 and TRBJ1-2, the CDR3 gives the full variable domain: KAGVTQTPRYLIKTRGQQVTLSCSPISGHRSVSWYQQTPGQGLQFLFEYFSETQRNKGNFPGRFSGRQFSNSRSEMNVSTLELGDSALYLCASSLAASGHGYTFGSGTRLTVV.

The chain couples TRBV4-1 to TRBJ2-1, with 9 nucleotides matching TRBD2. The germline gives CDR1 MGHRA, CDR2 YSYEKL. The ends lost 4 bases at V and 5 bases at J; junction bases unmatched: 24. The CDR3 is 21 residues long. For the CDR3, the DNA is TGCGCCAGCAGCCTCGGGGGGGGCAGGGGCGAAGGACTAGCGAGAAACAATGAGCAGTTCTTC. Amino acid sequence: CASSLGGGRGEGLARNNEQFF.

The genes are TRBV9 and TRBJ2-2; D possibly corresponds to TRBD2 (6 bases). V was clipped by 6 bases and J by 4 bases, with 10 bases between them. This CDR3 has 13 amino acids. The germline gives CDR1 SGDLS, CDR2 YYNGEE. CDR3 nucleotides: TGTGCCAGCACCACGACTAGCACCGGGGAGCTGTTTTTT. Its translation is CASTTTSTGELFF.

The DNA for the CDR3 is TGTGCCAGCAGTCAAAACAGCTACTATGGCTACACCTTC. Residues: CASSQNSYYGYTF. The rearrangement links TRBV6-1 to TRBJ1-2, with D uncertain. The CDR3 runs to 13 residues. Germline CDR1 reads MNHNS; CDR2 reads SASEGT. Trimming removed 5 bases at V and 3 bases at J, with 10 bases between.

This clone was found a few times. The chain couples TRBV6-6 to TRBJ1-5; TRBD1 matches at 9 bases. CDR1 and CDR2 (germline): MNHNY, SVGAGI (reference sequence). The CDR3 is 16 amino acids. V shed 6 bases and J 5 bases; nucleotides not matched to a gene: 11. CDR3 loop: CASSDSRTGEHQPQHF. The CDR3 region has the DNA TGTGCCAGCAGCGACAGCCGGACAGGGGAACATCAGCCCCAGCATTTT.

The CDR3 here is CASSFHTTGNTIYF. The CDR3 DNA is TGTGCCAGCAGTTTTCACACAACTGGAAACACCATATATTTT. The J gene is TRBJ1-3, the V gene TRBV28; D call uncertain. Germline V lookup: CDR1 MDHEN, CDR2 SYDVKM. The CDR3 has 14 residues. Trimming cost V 3 bases and J 2 bases, with 8 bases left between them.

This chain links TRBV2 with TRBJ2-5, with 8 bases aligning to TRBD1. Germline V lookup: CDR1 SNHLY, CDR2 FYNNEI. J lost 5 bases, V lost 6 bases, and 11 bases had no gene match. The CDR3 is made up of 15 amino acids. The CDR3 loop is CASRSGTGGVETQYF. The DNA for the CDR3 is TGTGCCAGCAGATCGGGTACAGGGGGTGTGGAGACCCAGTACTTC. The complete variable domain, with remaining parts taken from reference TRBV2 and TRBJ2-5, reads EPEVTQTPSHQVTQMGQEVILRCVPISNHLYFYWYRQILGQKVEFLVSFYNNEISEKSEIFDDQFSVERPDGSNFTLKIRSTKLEDSAMYFCASRSGTGGVETQYFGPGTRLLVL.

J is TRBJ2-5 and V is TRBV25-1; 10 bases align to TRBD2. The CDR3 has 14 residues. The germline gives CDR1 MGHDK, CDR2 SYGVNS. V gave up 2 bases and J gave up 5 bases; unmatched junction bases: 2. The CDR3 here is CASSELAGDETQYF. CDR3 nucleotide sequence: TGTGCCAGCAGTGAACTAGCGGGAGATGAGACCCAGTACTTC.

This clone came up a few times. This CDR3 reads CASSPRTTGGGSYEQYF. CDR3 DNA sequence: TGTGCCAGCTCACCAAGAACCACAGGGGGCGGGAGTTACGAGCAGTACTTC. The rearrangement joins TRBV18 to TRBJ2-7, with TRBD1 matching 9 bases. J gave up 4 bases and V 2 bases, and 12 bases lay outside the gene matches. The CDR3 consists of 17 residues. From germline, CDR1 is KGHSH and CDR2 LQKENI. Full variable domain (rest looked up from reference TRBV18 and TRBJ2-7): NAGVMQNPRHLVRRRGQEARLRCSPMKGHSHVYWYRQLPEEGLKFMVYLQKENIIDESGMPKERFSAEFPKEGPSILRIQQVVRGDSAAYFCASSPRTTGGGSYEQYFGPGTRLTVT.

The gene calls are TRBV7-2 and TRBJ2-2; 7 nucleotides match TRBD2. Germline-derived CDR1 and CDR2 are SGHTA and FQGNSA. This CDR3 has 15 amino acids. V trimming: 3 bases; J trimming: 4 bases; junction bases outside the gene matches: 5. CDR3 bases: TGTGCCAGCAGCTTTTTTGGGACTACCACCGGGGAGCTGTTTTTT. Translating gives CASSFFGTTTGELFF.

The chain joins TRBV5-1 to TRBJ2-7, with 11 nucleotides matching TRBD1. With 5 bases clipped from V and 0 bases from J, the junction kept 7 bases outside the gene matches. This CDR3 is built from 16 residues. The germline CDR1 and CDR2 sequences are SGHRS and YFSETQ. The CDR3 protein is CASRWTGGRSSYEQYF. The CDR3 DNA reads TGCGCCAGCAGGTGGACAGGGGGCCGAAGCTCCTACGAGCAGTACTTC.

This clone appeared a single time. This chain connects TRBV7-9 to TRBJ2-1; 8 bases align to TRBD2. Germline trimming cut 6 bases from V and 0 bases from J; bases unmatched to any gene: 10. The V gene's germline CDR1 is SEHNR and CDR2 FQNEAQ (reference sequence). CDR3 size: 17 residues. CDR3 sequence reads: CASRGQAGVSSYNEQFF. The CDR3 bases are TGTGCCAGCAGGGGCCAAGCGGGGGTAAGCTCCTACAATGAGCAGTTCTTC.

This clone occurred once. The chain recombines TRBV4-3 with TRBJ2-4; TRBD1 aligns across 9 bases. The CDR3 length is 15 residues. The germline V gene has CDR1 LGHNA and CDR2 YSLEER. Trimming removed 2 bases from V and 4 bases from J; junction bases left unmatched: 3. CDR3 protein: CASSQMGQGKNIQYF. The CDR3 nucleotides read TGCGCCAGCAGCCAAATGGGACAGGGTAAAAACATTCAGTACTTC.

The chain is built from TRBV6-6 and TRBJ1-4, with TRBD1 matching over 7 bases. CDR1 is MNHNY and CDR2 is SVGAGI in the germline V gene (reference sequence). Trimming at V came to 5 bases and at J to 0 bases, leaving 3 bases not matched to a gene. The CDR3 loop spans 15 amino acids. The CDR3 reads CASSDRDSTNEKLFF. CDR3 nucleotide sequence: TGTGCCAGCAGTGACAGGGATTCAACTAATGAAAAACTGTTTTTT.

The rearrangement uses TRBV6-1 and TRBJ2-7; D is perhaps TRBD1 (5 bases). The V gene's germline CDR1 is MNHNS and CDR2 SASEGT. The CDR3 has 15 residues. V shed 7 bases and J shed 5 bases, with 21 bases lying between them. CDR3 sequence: CASKNWSPGKDEQYF. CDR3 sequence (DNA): TGTGCCAGCAAGAATTGGAGCCCAGGGAAGGACGAGCAGTACTTC.

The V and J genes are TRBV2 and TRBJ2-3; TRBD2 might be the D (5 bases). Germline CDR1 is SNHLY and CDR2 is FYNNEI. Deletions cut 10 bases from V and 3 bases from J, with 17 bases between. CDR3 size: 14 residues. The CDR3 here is CATRRGKVTDTQYF. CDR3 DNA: TGTGCCACCCGGCGAGGGAAGGTGACAGATACGCAGTATTTT.

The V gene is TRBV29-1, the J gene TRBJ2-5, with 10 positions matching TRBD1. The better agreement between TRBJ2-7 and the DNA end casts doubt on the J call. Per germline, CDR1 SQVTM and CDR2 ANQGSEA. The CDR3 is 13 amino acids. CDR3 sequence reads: CSVDGQGAYEQYF. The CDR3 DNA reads TGCAGCGTGGATGGACAGGGGGCCTACGAGCAGTACTTC.

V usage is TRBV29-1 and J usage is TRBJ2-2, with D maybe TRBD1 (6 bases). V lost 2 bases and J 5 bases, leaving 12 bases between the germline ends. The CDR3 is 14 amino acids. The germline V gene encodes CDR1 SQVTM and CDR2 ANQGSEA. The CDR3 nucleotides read TGCAGCGTTGAACGAACCAGGGGAACCGGGGAGCTGTTTTTT. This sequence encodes CSVERTRGTGELFF.